A single T cell receptor (beta chain) is shown here with its context. This sample was included in a study of blood T cell repertoires in COVID-19. Germline assignment: CDR1 SGHDT and CDR2 YYEEEE. With 3 bases removed from V and 10 bases from J, the gap between germline ends came to 11 bases. The CDR3 is 12 amino acids. Original data processing: By means of reference gene primer amplification, nucleated cell counts were estimated. The method was immunoSEQ multiplex PCR; TCRdb's version includes in-frame clones alone and lacks a portion of them. The V and J calls and clone size are taken from that table; D and trimming were inferred from the DNA. The repertoire holds under 150,000 clones, with approximately 90% as singletons.

V usage is TRBV5-6 and J usage is TRBJ2-1; possible D gene TRBD1, 5 bases. The sample comprised peripheral blood. The TCR was taken from a human donor in a cohort sampled during active COVID-19. The CDR3 DNA sequence: TGTGCCAGCAGCTCGACAGCCTCAGAGCAGTTCTTC. Its protein product is CASSSTASEQFF. The complete variable domain, with remaining parts taken from reference TRBV5-6 and TRBJ2-1, reads DAGVTQSPTHLIKTRGQQVTLRCSPKSGHDTVSWYQQALGQGPQFIFQYYEEEERQRGNFPDRFSGHQFPNYSSELNVNALLLGDSALYLCASSSTASEQFFGPGTRLTVL.